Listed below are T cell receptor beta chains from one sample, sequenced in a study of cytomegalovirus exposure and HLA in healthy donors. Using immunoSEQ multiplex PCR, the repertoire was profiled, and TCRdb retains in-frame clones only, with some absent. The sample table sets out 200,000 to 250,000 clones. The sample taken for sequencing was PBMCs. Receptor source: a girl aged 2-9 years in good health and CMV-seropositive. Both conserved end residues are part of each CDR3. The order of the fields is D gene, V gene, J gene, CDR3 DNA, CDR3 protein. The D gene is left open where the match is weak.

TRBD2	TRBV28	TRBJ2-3	TGTGCCAGCAGTGCCGTTGGGGAGGGAGATACGCAGTATTTT	CASSAVGEGDTQYF
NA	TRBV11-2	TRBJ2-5	TGTGCCAGCAGCTCCCTTGGCTTCGACCAGTACTTC	CASSSLGFDQYF
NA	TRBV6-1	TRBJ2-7	TGTGCCAGCAGTGATAATGACTCCGGTGGCAACGAGCAGTACTTC	CASSDNDSGGNEQYF
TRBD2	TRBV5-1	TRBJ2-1	TGCGCCAGCAGCTTGGTTGGATTACGGTTGCGGGAGGGAGATGATGAGCAGTTCTTC	CASSLVGLRLREGDDEQFF
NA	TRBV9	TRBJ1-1	TGTGCCAGCAGCGCATCACCGGATCCGGGGACTGAAGCTTTCTTT	CASSASPDPGTEAFF
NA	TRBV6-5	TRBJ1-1	TGTGCCAGCAGTTACGAGACAGTGGGGACTGAAGCTTTCTTT	CASSYETVGTEAFF
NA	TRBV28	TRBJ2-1	TGTGCCAGCAGTTTAAGCCAGGGGCTGTACAATGAGCAGTTCTTC	CASSLSQGLYNEQFF
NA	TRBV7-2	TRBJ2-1	TGTGCCAGCAGCTTAGACGGGAGCTCCTACAATGAGCAGTTCTTC	CASSLDGSSYNEQFF
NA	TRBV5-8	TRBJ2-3	TGTGCCAGCAGCTGGCAGGGGAACGCAGATACGCAGTATTTT	CASSWQGNADTQYF
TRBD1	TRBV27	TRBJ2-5	TGTGCCAGCAGCCAACAGACAGGGGGAGTGGAGACCCAGTACTTC	CASSQQTGGVETQYF
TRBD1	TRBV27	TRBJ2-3	TGTGCCAGCAGTTTATCGCAGGGGGCAGATACGCAGTATTTT	CASSLSQGADTQYF
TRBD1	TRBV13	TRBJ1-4	TGTGCCAGCAGCTCCGGGACAGGAGGAAATGAAAAACTGTTTTTT	CASSSGTGGNEKLFF
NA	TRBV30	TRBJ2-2	TGTGCCTGGAGTGCCCTCAATGGCGGGGTTAAAGGGGGGGAGCTGTTTTTT	CAWSALNGGVKGGELFF
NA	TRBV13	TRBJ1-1	TGTGCCAGCAGCTCGAAAGGGAGGGGCACTGAAGCTTTCTTT	CASSSKGRGTEAFF
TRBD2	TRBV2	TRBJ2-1	TGTGCCAGCACCGGGGGACTAGCGGGATATGAGCAGTTCTTC	CASTGGLAGYEQFF
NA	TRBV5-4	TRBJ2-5	TGTGCCAGCAGCTTGAAGGGACTTAAGGAGACCCAGTACTTC	CASSLKGLKETQYF
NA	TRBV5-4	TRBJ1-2	TGTGCCAGCAGCCCTTCGGTTTCTCAGGGAGGATTCACTAACTATGGCTACACCTTC	CASSPSVSQGGFTNYGYTF
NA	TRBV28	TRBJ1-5	TGTGCCAGCAGTTTGGCAGGTTCTTATAGCAATCAGCCCCAGCATTTT	CASSLAGSYSNQPQHF
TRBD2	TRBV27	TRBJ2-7	TGTGCCAGCAGTTTACGTAGGGGACTAGTCCCTTACGAGCAGTACTTC	CASSLRRGLVPYEQYF
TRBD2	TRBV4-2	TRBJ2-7	TGTGCCAGCAGCCAAGATCTCCCCCTCCTTCTAGCGGGAGCGCACACCTACGAGCAGTACTTC	CASSQDLPLLLAGAHTYEQYF
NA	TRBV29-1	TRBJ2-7	TGCAGCGTTGAGGCGCAGGGCCCGTTCTACGAGCAGTACTTC	CSVEAQGPFYEQYF
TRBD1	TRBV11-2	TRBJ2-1	TGTGCCAGCAGCTTAATAGGGACAGGGGTTTACAATGAGCAGTTCTTC	CASSLIGTGVYNEQFF
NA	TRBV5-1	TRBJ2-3	TGCGCCAGCAGCCTTCGGGCGGGAAGCACAGATACGCAGTATTTT	CASSLRAGSTDTQYF
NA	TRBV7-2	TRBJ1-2	TGTGCCAGCAGCTTTGGGCAGGTCTATTATGGCTACACCTTC	CASSFGQVYYGYTF
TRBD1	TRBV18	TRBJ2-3	TGTGCCAGCTCACCACTCGGGACAGGACATGCAGATACGCAGTATTTT	CASSPLGTGHADTQYF
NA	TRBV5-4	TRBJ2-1	TGTGCCAGCAGCTACCGTAGTGGGGGGGCCGATGAGCAGTTCTTC	CASSYRSGGADEQFF
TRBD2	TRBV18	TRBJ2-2	TGTGCCAGCTCACCCCCCGGGACTAGCGGGACCACCGGGGAGCTGTTTTTT	CASSPPGTSGTTGELFF
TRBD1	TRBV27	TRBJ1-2	TGTGCCAGCAGCCCGGACAGGGAAGACTATGGCTACACCTTC	CASSPDREDYGYTF
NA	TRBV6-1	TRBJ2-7	TGTGCCAGCAGTGAGGTAGGACAGTTAAGGTTCTACGAGCAGTACTTC	CASSEVGQLRFYEQYF
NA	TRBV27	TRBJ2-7	TGTGCCAGCAGTTTATCCCAGGGTGGCGAGCAGTACTTC	CASSLSQGGEQYF
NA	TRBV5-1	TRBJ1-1	TGCGCCAGCCAAGAACAGGACATGAACACTGAAGCTTTCTTT	CASQEQDMNTEAFF
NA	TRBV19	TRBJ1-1	TGTGCCAGTAATAGCGGGACACTTACTGAAGCTTTCTTT	CASNSGTLTEAFF
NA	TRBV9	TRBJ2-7	TGTGCCAGCAGCCCAGGCCCCCACTACGAGCAGTACTTC	CASSPGPHYEQYF
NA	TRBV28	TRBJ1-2	TGTGCCAGCAGTTTGGCCGGAGCTAACTATGGCTACACCTTC	CASSLAGANYGYTF
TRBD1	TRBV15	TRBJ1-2	TGTGCCACCAGCAGCCCGGACAGGGGGTATGGCTACACCTTC	CATSSPDRGYGYTF
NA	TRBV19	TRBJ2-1	TGTGCCAGTAGTGCCAGGACTGACAATGAGCAGTTCTTC	CASSARTDNEQFF
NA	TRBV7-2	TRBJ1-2	TGTGCCAGCAGCCCAGGACACTTCTACACCTTC	CASSPGHFYTF
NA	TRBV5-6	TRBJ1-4	TGTGCCAGCAGTTCCGGAGTTGAAAAACTGTTTTTT	CASSSGVEKLFF
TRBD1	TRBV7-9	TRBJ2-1	TGTGCCAGCAGCTTGGGACAGGGTGGCAATGAGCAGTTCTTC	CASSLGQGGNEQFF
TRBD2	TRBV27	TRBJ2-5	TGTGCCAGCAGTTTCCACGGGACTAGCGGGAACCAAGAGACCCAGTACTTC	CASSFHGTSGNQETQYF
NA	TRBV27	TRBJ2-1	TGTGCCAGCCCCAACGGGGCCTACAATGAGCAGTTCTTC	CASPNGAYNEQFF
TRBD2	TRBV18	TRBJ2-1	TGTGCCAGCTCACCACTGGCGGGAGTTTACGGTGAGCAGTTCTTC	CASSPLAGVYGEQFF
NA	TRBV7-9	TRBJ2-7	TGTGCCAGCAGCCCCCGAGGTAGTATCTACGAGCAGTACTTC	CASSPRGSIYEQYF
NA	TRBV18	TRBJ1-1	TGTGCCAGCTCTCTCAGTTTGAACACTGAAGCTTTCTTT	CASSLSLNTEAFF
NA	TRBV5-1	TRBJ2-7	TGCGCCAGCAGCTTGGCTTCTAGCGCCTACGAGCAGTACTTC	CASSLASSAYEQYF
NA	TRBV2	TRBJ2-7	TGTGCCAGCAGTGAGGGGAGGGGGAGAATCTACGAGCAGTACTTC	CASSEGRGRIYEQYF
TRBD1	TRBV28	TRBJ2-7	TGTGCCAGCAGCCGAAGGGGCCGGGACAGCCGATCCTACGAGCAGTACTTC	CASSRRGRDSRSYEQYF
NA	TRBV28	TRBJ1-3	TGTGCCAGCAGGGGTTCACAGGGACCAGGGTCCATATATTTT	CASRGSQGPGSIYF
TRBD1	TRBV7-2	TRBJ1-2	TGTGCCAGCAGCTTAAATTGGGGGACAGCCATCTATGGCTACACCTTC	CASSLNWGTAIYGYTF
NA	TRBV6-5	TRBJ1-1	TGTGCCAGCAAGGAGCGGGTCAACACTGAAGCTTTCTTT	CASKERVNTEAFF
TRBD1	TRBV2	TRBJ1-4	TGTGCCAGCAATCGGGGGACAGTTAATGAAAAACTGTTTTTT	CASNRGTVNEKLFF
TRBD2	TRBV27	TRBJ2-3	TGTGCCAGCAGTGCGGGACTAGCGGTCACAGATACGCAGTATTTT	CASSAGLAVTDTQYF
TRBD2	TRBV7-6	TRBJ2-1	TGTGCCAGCAGCCTGAGCGCGCGGACTAGCGCCAGCAATGAGCAGTTCTTC	CASSLSARTSASNEQFF
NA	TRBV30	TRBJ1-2	TGTGCCTGGAGTGTCGGCAGGAACTATGGCTACACCTTC	CAWSVGRNYGYTF